The next 19 T cell receptor beta chains were all read from a single sample in a study of response to subunit inactivated influenza vaccine. Each CDR3 protein is one row after TCRdb ran MiXCR on the RT-PCR reads. The top ten clones hold 9.5% to 13% of a sample with about 780,000 distinct CDR3 sequences, around 20% of them seen once. Sequenced material: PBMCs from blood, taken more than 4 days after vaccination. The receptors come from a man between 50 and 59 years old who received an inactivated influenza vaccine.

Regarding this clonotype: Just one base apart from a much larger clone, this may be a read error. The rearrangement joins TRBV10-3 to TRBJ2-1; TRBD1 aligns across 7 bases. The germline gives CDR1 ENHRY, CDR2 SYGVKD. The V gene end was trimmed by 6 bases and the J gene end by 0 bases; junction bases not matched to a gene: 2. This CDR3 comprises 14 residues. The CDR3 is CAISRDSSYNEQFF. DNA for the CDR3: TGTGCCATCAGCCGGGACAGCTCCTACAATGAGCAGTTCTTC.

V is TRBV27 and J is TRBJ2-3; 7 nucleotides agree with TRBD2. This CDR3 is built from 15 residues. Unmatched junction bases numbered 6, after V lost 0 bases and J lost 6 bases. The germline V gene encodes CDR1 MNHEY and CDR2 SMNVEV (reference sequence). CDR3 sequence reads: CASSLSGGPLDTQYF. CDR3 nucleotides: TGTGCCAGCAGTTTATCGGGAGGGCCGCTGGATACGCAGTATTTT.

In its sample, this clonotype was seen a few times. DNA of the CDR3: TGTGCCAGCAGCTTACCTCCCAGGGGGCAGGGGGGGCAAGAGACCCAGTACTTC. Translation gives CASSLPPRGQGGQETQYF. The genes are TRBV11-2 and TRBJ2-5; a weak D match, TRBD1 (8 bases). The germline gives CDR1 SGHAT, CDR2 FQNNGV. Trimming left V 2 bases short and J 2 bases short, with 21 bases between. The CDR3 consists of 18 residues.

This chain connects TRBV20-1 to TRBJ1-1; the D gene is possibly TRBD1 (5 bases). CDR1 and CDR2 from the germline V gene are DFQATT and SNEGSKA (reference sequence). This CDR3 has 15 residues. The V end lost 3 bases, the J end lost 1 base, and 15 bases lay between the germline ends. CDR3 bases: TGCAGTGCTAGCCGATCGGGGACCTCGAACACTGAAGCTTTCTTT. It yields the protein CSASRSGTSNTEAFF.

The chain uses TRBV7-9 and TRBJ2-1; 10 bases are a match to TRBD2. Germline CDR1 reads SEHNR; CDR2 reads FQNEAQ (reference sequence). The CDR3 is 17 residues long. V lost 5 bases to trimming and J lost 2 bases; unmatched junction nucleotides: 9. In DNA, the CDR3 is TGTGCCAGCAGCCCTTTAGCGGGAGGACTGCCCTACAATGAGCAGTTCTTC. The encoded protein is CASSPLAGGLPYNEQFF. Full variable domain (missing parts from reference TRBV7-9 and TRBJ2-1): DTGVSQNPRHKITKRGQNVTFRCDPISEHNRLYWYRQTLGQGPEFLTYFQNEAQLEKSRLLSDRFSAERPKGSFSTLEIQRTEQGDSAMYLCASSPLAGGLPYNEQFFGPGTRLTVL.

This sequence joins TRBV3-1 and TRBJ2-1, with no clear D. Deletions cut 0 bases from V and 4 bases from J, with 10 bases between. Germline CDR1 reads LGHDT; CDR2 reads YNNKEL (reference sequence). CDR3 length: 15 amino acids. The CDR3 DNA follows: TGTGCCAGCAGCCAAGAGAGCCCCCCATACAATGAGCAGTTCTTC. This sequence encodes CASSQESPPYNEQFF.

This sequence joins TRBV3-1 and TRBJ1-1, with a possible D match to TRBD1 (6 bases). Germline CDR1 LGHDT, CDR2 YNNKEL (reference sequence). V was cut by 1 base and J by 5 bases, with 14 bases left in between. The CDR3 has 15 amino acids. CDR3 region: CASSQGQVVRTEAFF. CDR3 in DNA: TGTGCCAGCAGCCAAGGACAGGTAGTACGAACTGAAGCTTTCTTT.

The rearrangement joins TRBV6-2 or TRBV6-3 to TRBJ2-6; D is ambiguous. V shed 2 bases and J shed 2 bases, with 7 bases lying between them. This CDR3 comprises 15 residues. Germline-derived CDR1 and CDR2 are MNHEY and SVGEGT. CDR3 DNA: TGTGCCAGCAGTTACCGAAGGACTGGGGCCAACGTCCTGACTTTC. Amino acid sequence: CASSYRRTGANVLTF.

The sample holds one count of this clonotype. The chain recombines TRBV3-1 with TRBJ2-3, with 9 positions matching TRBD1. CDR3 length equals 15 residues. The junction had 3 bases not matched to a gene; V was cut back by 1 base and J by 4 bases. CDR1 is LGHDT and CDR2 is YNNKEL in the germline V gene (reference sequence). The CDR3 DNA is TGTGCCAGCAGCCAAGGAACAGGGGGCGCAGATACGCAGTATTTT. This encodes CASSQGTGGADTQYF.

This chain connects TRBV25-1 to TRBJ2-5; 8 bases agree with TRBD1. J was trimmed by 6 bases and V by 0 bases; bases with no gene match: 6. CDR1 MGHDK and CDR2 SYGVNS come from the germline V gene. The CDR3 is 15 residues long. CDR3 loop: CASSEYQGARQTQYF. The CDR3 nucleotides are TGTGCCAGCAGTGAATATCAGGGGGCGAGGCAGACCCAGTACTTC.

In this sample, this clonotype turned up many times. V is TRBV20-1 and J is TRBJ1-1; D is ambiguous. This CDR3 is 14 amino acids long. The germline V gene has CDR1 DFQATT and CDR2 SNEGSKA (reference sequence). V was cut by 3 bases and J by 3 bases, with 14 bases left in between. The CDR3 here is CSASVPLQYTEAFF. The CDR3 DNA is TGCAGTGCTAGCGTACCCCTACAGTACACTGAAGCTTTCTTT.

This chain links TRBV2 with TRBJ2-3; unclear D gene. The CDR3 has 15 residues. V shed 0 bases and J shed 6 bases, with 13 bases lying between them. Germline values: CDR1 SNHLY, CDR2 FYNNEI. The chain's CDR3 is CASSEALDDADTQYF. The CDR3 DNA is TGTGCCAGCAGTGAAGCGCTTGACGATGCGGATACGCAGTATTTT. Based on the CDR3 plus reference TRBV2 and TRBJ2-3, the full variable domain is EPEVTQTPSHQVTQMGQEVILRCVPISNHLYFYWYRQILGQKVEFLVSFYNNEISEKSEIFDDQFSVERPDGSNFTLKIRSTKLEDSAMYFCASSEALDDADTQYFGPGTRLTVL.

J is TRBJ1-5 and V is TRBV5-1; D gene ambiguous. Germline V lookup: CDR1 SGHRS, CDR2 YFSETQ. The germline V and J ends were trimmed by 0 bases and 8 bases, with 9 bases remaining between them. CDR3 length: 13 amino acids. The CDR3 here is CASSLGRGEPQHF. The CDR3 region has the DNA TGCGCCAGCAGCTTGGGACGCGGGGAGCCCCAGCATTTT.

The chain joins TRBV20-1 to TRBJ2-4; D not resolved. The germline V gene has CDR1 DFQATT and CDR2 SNEGSKA (reference sequence). This CDR3 has 13 amino acids. Deletions cut 6 bases from V and 0 bases from J, with 9 bases between. CDR3 region: CSAEQLAKNIQYF. As DNA, the CDR3 is TGCAGTGCGGAACAGCTAGCCAAAAACATTCAGTACTTC.

This clonotype occurred many times. V and J are TRBV5-5 and TRBJ2-7, with 11 bases that match TRBD1. V trimming: 0 bases; J trimming: 6 bases; junction bases outside the gene matches: 2. The CDR3 covers 14 residues. In germline, CDR1 is SGHKS, CDR2 YYEKEE (reference sequence). This CDR3 is CASSLGTGGSEQYF. Written as DNA, the CDR3 is TGTGCCAGCAGCTTGGGGACAGGGGGCTCCGAGCAGTACTTC.

This clonotype turned up a few times. The rearrangement links TRBV6-1 to TRBJ2-3; D gene unclear. The V and J ends lost 6 bases and 2 bases respectively, with 9 bases between them. The CDR3 has 13 residues. CDR1 MNHNS and CDR2 SASEGT come from the germline V gene. For the CDR3, the DNA is TGTGCCAGCAGAACTATAGCCACAGATACGCAGTATTTT. As protein: CASRTIATDTQYF.

The table lists this clonotype with many counts. The chain is built from TRBV29-1 and TRBJ2-7; D remains ambiguous. With 0 bases removed from V and 3 bases from J, the gap between germline ends came to 6 bases. Germline CDR1 SQVTM, CDR2 ANQGSEA. The CDR3 runs to 12 residues. CDR3 bases: TGCAGCGTTGAAGATGACGGCTACGAGCAGTACTTC. As protein: CSVEDDGYEQYF.

This clonotype was counted between two and nine times. V gene TRBV6-5 combines with J gene TRBJ2-2; tentative D call: TRBD1 (5 bases). Germline V gives CDR1 MNHEY, CDR2 SVGAGI. The CDR3 runs 15 residues. V shed 2 bases and J shed 6 bases, with 13 bases lying between them. The CDR3 reads CASSYVQGSAGELFF. DNA of the CDR3: TGTGCCAGCAGTTACGTTCAGGGTTCGGCCGGGGAGCTGTTTTTT.

Only a few counts were recorded for this clonotype. V is TRBV7-6 and J is TRBJ2-7, with D tentatively TRBD2 (5 bases). The CDR3 spans 14 residues. Germline CDR1 reads SGHVS; CDR2 reads FNYEAQ. V lost 5 bases and J 5 bases, leaving 16 bases between the germline ends. The CDR3 region is CASSDPGRGNEQYF. The CDR3 region has the DNA TGTGCCAGCAGCGACCCGGGAAGAGGGAACGAGCAGTACTTC.